This passage covers 18 T cell receptor beta chains from one sample sequenced in a study of cytomegalovirus exposure and HLA in healthy donors. The PCR was carried out with 60 Vbeta primers and 13 Jbeta primers. TCRdb's copy holds only in-frame clones and misses some; the assay was immunoSEQ multiplex PCR. The data contain about 220,000 clones, 76% of them singletons. Sample: PBMCs. Receptor source: a man younger than 35 in good health and CMV-seronegative.

The chain joins TRBV4-2 to TRBJ1-5; the D gene is possibly TRBD1 (5 bases). This CDR3 comprises 15 residues. Germline V gives CDR1 LGHNA, CDR2 YNFKEQ. V was shortened by 0 bases and J by 5 bases, with 11 bases between the two germline ends. The chain's CDR3 is CASSQERQPYQPQHF. DNA of the CDR3: TGTGCCAGCAGCCAAGAGAGACAGCCGTATCAGCCCCAGCATTTT.

The chain joins TRBV11-3 to TRBJ2-7; tentatively, D is TRBD1 (6 bases). This CDR3 comprises 13 residues. Germline CDR1 and CDR2: SGHNT and YENEEA. Trimming took off 1 base at V and 3 bases at J, with 7 bases between the two ends. The CDR3 protein is CASSLGDNYEQYF. CDR3 in DNA: TGTGCCAGCAGCTTAGGGGACAACTACGAGCAGTACTTC.

The chain carries TRBV2 and TRBJ2-7, with 15 bases that match TRBD2. The germline V gene encodes CDR1 SNHLY and CDR2 FYNNEI. The CDR3 extends over 15 amino acids. J was trimmed by 3 bases and V by 8 bases; bases with no gene match: 5. This chain's CDR3 is CASGTSGRTLYEQYF. CDR3 in DNA: TGTGCCAGCGGGACTAGCGGGAGGACTCTCTACGAGCAGTACTTC. Full variable domain (rest looked up from reference TRBV2 and TRBJ2-7): EPEVTQTPSHQVTQMGQEVILRCVPISNHLYFYWYRQILGQKVEFLVSFYNNEISEKSEIFDDQFSVERPDGSNFTLKIRSTKLEDSAMYFCASGTSGRTLYEQYFGPGTRLTVT.

This clone showed up just a few times. The chain couples TRBV18 to TRBJ2-3; 9 bases fit TRBD2. With 3 bases clipped from V and 1 base from J, the junction kept 11 bases outside the gene matches. CDR1 is KGHSH, CDR2 LQKENI, per germline. The CDR3 extends over 18 amino acids. The chain's CDR3 is CASSPPNTRTSGTDTQYF. The CDR3 region has the DNA TGTGCCAGCTCACCCCCCAACACCCGGACTAGCGGCACAGATACGCAGTATTTT.

The chain links TRBV4-1 to TRBJ2-1; 7 positions agree with TRBD1. Trimming removed 0 bases from V and 2 bases from J; junction bases left unmatched: 1. Germline values: CDR1 MGHRA, CDR2 YSYEKL. This CDR3 contains 15 residues. The CDR3 DNA is TGCGCCAGCAGCCAAGATCAGGGGGCCTACAATGAGCAGTTCTTC. Translation: CASSQDQGAYNEQFF.

The chain is built from TRBV30 and TRBJ1-4; 7 bases line up with TRBD1. The CDR3 totals 14 residues. CDR1 and CDR2 from the germline V gene are GTSNPN and SVGIG (reference sequence). Trimming removed 1 base from V and 4 bases from J; junction bases left unmatched: 3. The CDR3 DNA follows: TGTGCCTGGAGTGCGGGACAGAGTAATGAAAAACTGTTTTTT. Translated, it gives CAWSAGQSNEKLFF.

Here the CDR3 DNA reads TGTGCCAGCAGCGTCGGGACTAGCGGGAGAAGGGAGACCCAGTACTTC. Translation: CASSVGTSGRRETQYF. This chain joins TRBV11-3 and TRBJ2-5, with 14 bases lining up with TRBD2. Germline CDR1 SGHNT, CDR2 YENEEA. The CDR3 is made up of 16 amino acids. V shed 5 bases and J 5 bases; nucleotides not matched to a gene: 7.

CDR3 protein: CSADGGEQFF. The CDR3 DNA is TGCAGTGCCGACGGCGGGGAGCAGTTCTTC. The chain recombines TRBV20-1 with TRBJ2-1, with TRBD2 as a possible D gene (5 bases). CDR3 size: 10 residues. Germline lookup yields CDR1 DFQATT and CDR2 SNEGSKA (reference sequence). Trimming cost V 6 bases and J 10 bases, with 10 bases left between them.

The chain uses TRBV7-3 and TRBJ2-1, with 7 bases lining up with TRBD2. Germline-derived CDR1 and CDR2 are SGHTA and FQGTGA. J lost 3 bases, V lost 0 bases, and 8 bases had no gene match. This CDR3 is 17 amino acids long. The CDR3 coding sequence is TGTGCCAGCAGCTTAACAGGGAGCGGGAAGCGCTACAATGAGCAGTTCTTC. It specifies CASSLTGSGKRYNEQFF.

V usage is TRBV11-2 and J usage is TRBJ2-5, with D unclear. TRBJ2-7 matches the DNA end more closely, so the J call is doubtful. The CDR3 contains 13 residues. From germline, CDR1 is SGHAT and CDR2 FQNNGV. CDR3 sequence reads: CASSSPPLYEQYF. CDR3 bases: TGTGCCAGCAGCTCACCCCCCCTCTACGAGCAGTACTTC.

In its sample, this clone was seen once. The chain joins TRBV7-3 to TRBJ2-5; TRBD1 might be the D (5 bases). Germline CDR1 and CDR2: SGHTA and FQGTGA. This CDR3 contains 14 residues. Between the trimmed V and J ends, which lost 5 bases and 5 bases, there was a span of 15 bases. CDR3 protein: CASSPSGASETQYF. CDR3 bases: TGTGCCAGCAGCCCAAGTGGGGCCTCGGAGACCCAGTACTTC.

The CDR3 sequence is CASSSFSTRLSSYEQYF. The CDR3 nucleotides read TGTGCCAGCAGTTCCTTCTCGACTAGACTGTCTTCCTACGAGCAGTACTTC. The chain joins TRBV28 to TRBJ2-7, with D perhaps TRBD2 (6 bases). Germline CDR1 MDHEN, CDR2 SYDVKM. CDR3 length: 17 residues. Between the trimmed V and J ends, which lost 4 bases and 1 base, there was a span of 20 bases.

This clone was counted once. V and J are TRBV19 and TRBJ2-3; TRBD2 might be the D (6 bases). CDR1 is LNHDA and CDR2 is SQIVND in the germline V gene (reference sequence). Trimming took 1 base from V and 0 from J, leaving 11 bases between them. The CDR3 runs to 16 residues. The CDR3 region is CASSIGAGASTDTQYF. DNA for the CDR3: TGTGCCAGTAGTATAGGAGCGGGTGCTAGCACAGATACGCAGTATTTT. Complete variable domain (other parts from reference TRBV19 and TRBJ2-3): DGGITQSPKYLFRKEGQNVTLSCEQNLNHDAMYWYRQDPGQGLRLIYYSQIVNDFQKGDIAEGYSVSREKKESFPLTVTSAQKNPTAFYLCASSIGAGASTDTQYFGPGTRLTVL.

Only one count was recorded for this clone. V gene TRBV2 combines with J gene TRBJ2-7; TRBD1 is a possible D gene (6 bases). The CDR3 loop spans 12 amino acids. V shed 7 bases and J shed 3 bases, with 10 bases lying between them. From germline, CDR1 is SNHLY and CDR2 FYNNEI. CDR3: CASKGRGYEQYF. CDR3 in DNA: TGTGCCAGCAAGGGCAGGGGCTACGAGCAGTACTTC.

A few counts support this clone. The V and J genes are TRBV6-1 and TRBJ2-7; no firm D call. Trimming pared 10 bases from V and 4 bases from J, leaving 11 bases between. Germline assignment: CDR1 MNHNS and CDR2 SASEGT. CDR3 size: 11 residues. Written as DNA, the CDR3 is TGTGCCATCGGAAAGGAGTACGAGCAGTACTTC. It codes for CAIGKEYEQYF.

CDR3 region: CASSREGQGTYEQYF. The DNA of the CDR3 is TGTGCCAGCAGCCGAGAGGGACAGGGAACCTACGAGCAGTACTTC. The V gene is TRBV4-2, the J gene TRBJ2-7, with 9 bases that match TRBD1. Trimming took 4 bases from V and 2 from J; bases not matched to a gene: 6. The CDR3 has 15 residues. Germline CDR1 and CDR2: LGHNA and YNFKEQ.

V and J are TRBV5-1 and TRBJ2-7, with 7 bases lining up with TRBD2. This CDR3 has 15 amino acids. The germline CDR1 and CDR2 sequences are SGHRS and YFSETQ. The V gene end was trimmed by 4 bases and the J gene end by 3 bases; junction bases not matched to a gene: 10. The CDR3 bases are TGCGCCAGCAGCCCCACGGCGGGAGTAATCTACGAGCAGTACTTC. Protein sequence: CASSPTAGVIYEQYF.

The gene calls are TRBV2 and TRBJ2-7; possible D gene TRBD2, 7 bases. The V and J ends lost 8 bases and 6 bases respectively, with 17 bases between them. Germline lookup yields CDR1 SNHLY and CDR2 FYNNEI. The CDR3 contains 13 residues. The CDR3 spells CASGVVGGREQYF. The CDR3 DNA follows: TGTGCCAGCGGAGTGGTCGGGGGGCGCGAGCAGTACTTC.